These 18 T cell receptor beta chains share one sample of origin, sequenced in a study of cytomegalovirus exposure and HLA in healthy donors. Amplification used 60 Vbeta primers and 13 Jbeta primers. This table comes from immunoSEQ multiplex PCR, and its TCRdb copy is limited to in-frame clones, with some not included. This repertoire shows around 140,000 clones, about three quarters found once; its top ten account for 3.9%. The sample consisted of PBMCs. These receptors all come from a male donor in good health and CMV-seronegative.

The chain uses TRBV7-3 and TRBJ2-7; D gene ambiguous. The CDR3 contains 13 residues. Germline CDR1 is SGHTA and CDR2 is FQGTGA. V was cut by 0 bases and J by 6 bases, with 9 bases left in between. Here the CDR3 DNA reads TGTGCCAGCAGCTTAACGTTGACAACCGAGCAGTACTTC. Translated, it gives CASSLTLTTEQYF.

The table lists this clone with a few counts. CDR3 coding DNA: TGTGCCAGCAGCTTAGGGACAGGGGCCCGAGAGACCCAGTACTTC. This gives the protein CASSLGTGARETQYF. The chain uses TRBV7-9 and TRBJ2-5, with 9 bases that match TRBD1. CDR3 length equals 15 residues. Germline CDR1 and CDR2: SEHNR and FQNEAQ (reference sequence). V shed 1 base, J shed 4 bases, and the junction held 4 bases outside the gene matches.

V usage is TRBV5-5 and J usage is TRBJ2-7; 11 bases align to TRBD1. This CDR3 has 16 residues. Germline CDR1 reads SGHKS; CDR2 reads YYEKEE (reference sequence). Trimming at V came to 4 bases and at J to 1 base, leaving 7 bases not matched to a gene. The CDR3 region has the DNA TGTGCCAGCAGCCAGCCCGGGACAGGGGGTTCCTACGAGCAGTACTTC. Translated: CASSQPGTGGSYEQYF.

This chain uses TRBV25-1 with TRBJ2-3, with 8 bases fitting TRBD1. J gave up 4 bases and V 6 bases, and 3 bases lay outside the gene matches. CDR1 and CDR2 from the germline V gene are MGHDK and SYGVNS. This CDR3 is built from 13 residues. The CDR3 region has the DNA TGTGCCAGCAGAGGGACAGGCCCAGATACGCAGTATTTT. It codes for CASRGTGPDTQYF.

The chain uses TRBV4-2 and TRBJ1-5; 8 bases line up with TRBD1. J lost 4 bases, V lost 0 bases, and 5 bases had no gene match. The CDR3 runs to 16 residues. CDR1 and CDR2 (germline): LGHNA, YNFKEQ. CDR3 residues: CASSQEGTGVNQPQHF. As DNA, the CDR3 is TGTGCCAGCAGCCAAGAAGGGACAGGAGTAAATCAGCCCCAGCATTTT.

The chain has TRBV11-1 and TRBJ2-3; 7 nucleotides match TRBD2. The CDR3 contains 15 residues. Germline trimming cut 0 bases from V and 2 bases from J; bases unmatched to any gene: 2. Germline V lookup: CDR1 SGHAT, CDR2 FQDESV (reference sequence). CDR3 nucleotide sequence: TGTGCCAGCAGCTTAGCCGCGGGAGTCACAGATACGCAGTATTTT. As protein: CASSLAAGVTDTQYF.

The chain couples TRBV15 to TRBJ1-2, with D uncertain. This CDR3 spans 14 amino acids. The germline V gene has CDR1 LNHNV and CDR2 YYDKDF (reference sequence). V lost 1 base to trimming and J lost 7 bases, with 13 bases between them. The CDR3 loop is CATSRGDKEAGYTF. CDR3 DNA: TGTGCCACCAGCAGAGGTGATAAGGAGGCTGGCTACACCTTC.

This clone turned up a few times. The chain carries TRBV25-1 and TRBJ2-7; TRBD1 agrees at 7 bases. Per germline, CDR1 MGHDK and CDR2 SYGVNS. The length of the CDR3 is 15 residues. V lost 6 bases to trimming and J lost 2 bases; unmatched junction nucleotides: 10. As DNA, the CDR3 is TGTGCCAGCAGCGACTCCGGGACAGAGACCTACGAGCAGTACTTC. This translates into CASSDSGTETYEQYF.

The chain uses TRBV30 and TRBJ1-3; maybe TRBD1 (6 bases). Between the trimmed V and J ends, which lost 2 bases and 0 bases, there was a span of 14 bases. This CDR3 region has 16 residues. CDR1 and CDR2 (germline): GTSNPN, SVGIG (reference sequence). CDR3 residues: CAWSFGQISSGNTIYF. For the CDR3, the DNA is TGTGCCTGGAGTTTTGGACAGATAAGCTCTGGAAACACCATATATTTT.

As to this clone: The junction and the germline gene differ at one end; a read error may be behind it. V usage is TRBV7-9 and J usage is TRBJ1-1; 12 bases line up with TRBD1. The CDR3 spans 16 residues. Germline V lookup: CDR1 SEHNR, CDR2 FQNEAQ (reference sequence). The CDR3 spells CSSSSQPGQGATEAFF. As DNA, the CDR3 is TGTTCCAGCAGCTCCCAACCGGGACAGGGGGCTACTGAAGCTTTCTTT.

The CDR3 loop is CASSTGTGVPYEQYF. CDR3 nucleotides: TGTGCCAGTAGCACCGGGACAGGGGTCCCCTACGAGCAGTACTTC. J is TRBJ2-7 and V is TRBV19, with 10 bases that match TRBD1. J gave up 2 bases and V 6 bases, and 7 bases lay outside the gene matches. The CDR3 is 15 amino acids. Germline assignment: CDR1 LNHDA and CDR2 SQIVND (reference sequence).

The genes are TRBV27 and TRBJ2-2; possibly TRBD2 for D (5 bases). V lost 8 bases to trimming and J lost 4 bases, with 17 bases between them. Germline V CDR1 and CDR2: MNHEY, SMNVEV (reference sequence). The CDR3 extends over 15 amino acids. CDR3 nucleotides: TGTGCCAGCGGATACCGGGTCGCGGGCACCGGGGAGCTGTTTTTT. Protein: CASGYRVAGTGELFF.

This clone appeared a few times. The V and J genes are TRBV29-1 and TRBJ2-5; D is perhaps TRBD1 (6 bases). CDR3 length: 14 residues. V shed 6 bases and J shed 4 bases, with 18 bases lying between them. The germline gives CDR1 SQVTM, CDR2 ANQGSEA. The CDR3 here is CSVSRDNVGETQYF. The CDR3 region has the DNA TGCAGCGTCTCCCGGGACAACGTTGGAGAGACCCAGTACTTC. The whole variable domain, filled in from reference TRBV29-1 and TRBJ2-5, reads SAVISQKPSRDICQRGTSLTIQCQVDSQVTMMFWYRQQPGQSLTLIATANQGSEATYESGFVIDKFPISRPNLTFSTLTVSNMSPEDSSIYLCSVSRDNVGETQYFGPGTRLLVL.

This rearrangement joins TRBV18 to TRBJ2-7, with TRBD2 matching 7 bases. J was trimmed by 5 bases and V by 5 bases; bases with no gene match: 3. Germline V gene data show CDR1 as KGHSH and CDR2 as LQKENI. This CDR3 has 12 amino acids. The CDR3 region is CASSGLGDEQYF. The CDR3 DNA reads as TGTGCCAGCTCAGGACTAGGGGACGAGCAGTACTTC.

The V call is TRBV7-2, the J call TRBJ2-7; D might be TRBD2 (6 bases). Germline V gene sequence: CDR1 SGHTA, CDR2 FQGNSA. Trimming cost V 7 bases and J 3 bases, with 16 bases left between them. The CDR3 consists of 14 residues. CDR3 nucleotides: TGTGCCAGCACCCCCTTCGGGAGTATCTACGAGCAGTACTTC. Amino acids: CASTPFGSIYEQYF.

V gene TRBV7-9 combines with J gene TRBJ2-5; 16 bases agree with TRBD2. The CDR3 spans 18 residues. Looked up from germline, CDR1 is SEHNR and CDR2 is FQNEAQ (reference sequence). The junction had 7 bases not matched to a gene; V was cut back by 1 base and J by 5 bases. The DNA of the CDR3 is TGTGCCAGCAGCTTAGGAACAGGGACTAGCGGGAGGGTGGAGACCCAGTACTTC. Translation: CASSLGTGTSGRVETQYF.

In its sample, this clone was seen once. The J gene is TRBJ2-2, the V gene TRBV6-6; TRBD1 might be the D (5 bases). Germline CDR1 reads MNHNY; CDR2 reads SVGAGI (reference sequence). CDR3 length: 12 amino acids. V was trimmed by 10 bases and J by 9 bases, leaving 15 bases between them. The CDR3 DNA follows: TGTGCCACAGACAGCCCCCGGTGGGAGCTGTTTTTT. This encodes CATDSPRWELFF.

The chain is built from TRBV30 and TRBJ1-2, with D perhaps TRBD1 (5 bases). The CDR3 runs to 13 residues. Germline CDR1 reads GTSNPN; CDR2 reads SVGIG (reference sequence). The germline V and J ends were trimmed by 1 base and 6 bases, with 12 bases remaining between them. The CDR3 DNA reads TGTGCCTGGAGTGATTGGACATGGGATGGCTACACCTTC. Residues: CAWSDWTWDGYTF.